The 10 T cell receptor beta chains presented below share a single source sample, sequenced in a study of blood T cell repertoires in COVID-19. Only in-frame clones appear in the TCRdb table, and some are missing; sequencing was by immunoSEQ multiplex PCR. The sample holds 650,000 to 800,000 clones; 85% to 90% are singletons and the top ten take approximately 0.3%. The sequenced sample consisted of peripheral blood. Every receptor here comes from a woman between 18 and 29 years old with acute or convalescent COVID-19.

The chain combines TRBV14 with TRBJ1-1; D ambiguous. In germline, CDR1 is SGHDN, CDR2 FVKESK. CDR3 size: 13 residues. Deletions cut 4 bases from V and 7 bases from J, with 13 bases between. Here the CDR3 reads CASSPPAGGEAFF. The CDR3 DNA sequence: TGTGCCAGCAGCCCTCCGGCAGGTGGTGAAGCTTTCTTT.

This chain uses TRBV9 with TRBJ1-4; a weak D match, TRBD1 (6 bases). From germline, CDR1 is SGDLS and CDR2 YYNGEE. The CDR3 has 14 residues. The ends were cut back, 0 bases at V and 6 bases at J, with 9 bases in the middle. CDR3 bases: TGTGCCAGCAGCGTAGGGGAGGGGGATGAAAAACTGTTTTTT. Residues: CASSVGEGDEKLFF.

The gene calls are TRBV19 and TRBJ2-2, with D hard to call. The CDR3 is 14 amino acids. Germline V CDR1 and CDR2: LNHDA, SQIVND (reference sequence). V lost 10 bases and J lost 3, with 15 bases in between. The CDR3, as DNA: TGTGCCACCCAACGTACTCCCCACACCGGGGAGCTGTTTTTT. Its translation: CATQRTPHTGELFF.

The rearrangement links TRBV7-3 to TRBJ2-3; no reliable D call. Trimming took 2 bases from V and 2 from J, leaving 8 bases between them. The CDR3 loop spans 14 amino acids. Germline V lookup: CDR1 SGHTA, CDR2 FQGTGA. DNA of the CDR3: TGTGCCAGCAGCTTATCCCACTCCACAGATACGCAGTATTTT. This encodes CASSLSHSTDTQYF.

V is TRBV4-3 and J is TRBJ2-1; 10 nucleotides align to TRBD2. CDR3 length: 15 amino acids. From germline, CDR1 is LGHNA and CDR2 YSLEER. V gave up 0 bases and J gave up 5 bases; unmatched junction bases: 1. This CDR3 is CASSQEGLADNEQFF. DNA of the CDR3: TGCGCCAGCAGCCAAGAAGGACTAGCGGACAATGAGCAGTTCTTC.

The chain recombines TRBV27 with TRBJ1-6; possible D gene TRBD1, 6 bases. Trimming left V 6 bases short and J 9 bases short, with 18 bases between. This CDR3 is 15 amino acids long. CDR1 and CDR2 from the germline V gene are MNHEY and SMNVEV (reference sequence). The CDR3 sequence: CASRRASGGASPLHF. The CDR3 coding sequence is TGTGCCAGCAGGAGAGCCAGTGGGGGGGCTTCACCCCTCCACTTT.

This clone came up a few times. This chain joins TRBV28 and TRBJ1-5; the D gene is possibly TRBD1 (5 bases). This CDR3 has 15 amino acids. Trimming pared 1 base from V and 1 base from J, leaving 8 bases between. Germline-derived CDR1 and CDR2 are MDHEN and SYDVKM. The CDR3 nucleotides read TGTGCCAGCAGTTTATTGCAGGGAAGCAATCAGCCCCAGCATTTT. Protein product: CASSLLQGSNQPQHF.

The chain recombines TRBV4-2 with TRBJ1-6; 9 bases fit TRBD1. V dropped 4 bases and J dropped 7; count of bases not matched to a gene: 8. The CDR3 length is 16 residues. Germline V CDR1 and CDR2: LGHNA, YNFKEQ. The chain's CDR3 is CASSPGTGLGNSPLHF. DNA of the CDR3: TGTGCCAGCAGCCCCGGGACAGGGCTGGGAAATTCACCCCTCCACTTT.

The rearrangement uses TRBV4-1 and TRBJ1-1; 7 nucleotides agree with TRBD1. Germline CDR1 and CDR2: MGHRA and YSYEKL. The CDR3 has 14 amino acids. V lost 1 base and J lost 4; bases outside the gene matches: 3. CDR3 loop: CASSQVSGGTEAFF. Written as DNA, the CDR3 is TGCGCCAGCAGCCAAGTGTCAGGGGGCACTGAAGCTTTCTTT.

This clone was seen a few times. The chain is built from TRBV5-1 and TRBJ2-7; perhaps TRBD2 as D (5 bases). The germline CDR1 and CDR2 sequences are SGHRS and YFSETQ. The CDR3 spans 14 residues. With 2 bases removed from V and 0 bases from J, the gap between germline ends came to 9 bases. In nucleotides, the CDR3 is TGCGCCAGCAGCTTTCGGGATAACTCCTACGAGCAGTACTTC. Protein: CASSFRDNSYEQYF. Full variable domain (remainder filled in from reference TRBV5-1 and TRBJ2-7): KAGVTQTPRYLIKTRGQQVTLSCSPISGHRSVSWYQQTPGQGLQFLFEYFSETQRNKGNFPGRFSGRQFSNSRSEMNVSTLELGDSALYLCASSFRDNSYEQYFGPGTRLTVT.